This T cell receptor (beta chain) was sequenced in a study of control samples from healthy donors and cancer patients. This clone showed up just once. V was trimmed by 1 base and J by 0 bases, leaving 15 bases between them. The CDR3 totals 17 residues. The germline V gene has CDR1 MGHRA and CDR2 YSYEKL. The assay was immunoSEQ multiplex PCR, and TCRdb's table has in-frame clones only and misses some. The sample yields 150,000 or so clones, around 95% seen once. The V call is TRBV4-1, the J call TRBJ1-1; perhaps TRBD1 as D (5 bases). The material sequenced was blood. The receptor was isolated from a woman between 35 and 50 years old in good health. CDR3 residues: CASSQAANWGLNTEAFF. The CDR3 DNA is TGCGCCAGCAGCCAAGCCGCTAATTGGGGGTTGAACACTGAAGCTTTCTTT.